The 13 T cell receptor beta chains below were found in one sample sequenced in a study of shared clonotypes between healthy human individuals. Method: immunoSEQ multiplex PCR; TCRdb's copy keeps in-frame clones and lacks some. The table has around 480,000 clones, about 79% seen once. The sample taken for sequencing was PBMCs. Every receptor here comes from a woman in her thirties or forties in good health. Some clones in this sample may be carry-over from other donors' samples.

This chain connects TRBV5-1 to TRBJ2-2; D is uncertain. The germline gives CDR1 SGHRS, CDR2 YFSETQ. The CDR3 totals 14 residues. V gave up 2 bases and J gave up 3 bases, with 8 bases separating them. The CDR3 nucleotides read TGCGCCAGCAGCTTTTCGCGAGACACCGGGGAGCTGTTTTTT. This sequence encodes CASSFSRDTGELFF.

The chain has TRBV2 and TRBJ2-7; TRBD1 matches 7 bases. CDR1 and CDR2 from the germline V gene are SNHLY and FYNNEI. V lost 0 bases to trimming and J lost 4 bases; unmatched junction nucleotides: 9. The CDR3 has 16 amino acids. The CDR3 spells CASSEASDRRSYEQYF. The CDR3 nucleotides read TGTGCCAGCAGTGAAGCATCGGACAGGCGTTCGTACGAGCAGTACTTC.

V is TRBV27 and J is TRBJ2-3; D is unclear. The length of the CDR3 is 13 residues. CDR1 MNHEY and CDR2 SMNVEV come from the germline V gene (reference sequence). V shed 5 bases and J shed 6 bases, with 12 bases lying between them. The CDR3 DNA reads as TGTGCCAGCAGTACTACCGTGCCGGATACGCAGTATTTT. It is translated as CASSTTVPDTQYF.

CDR3: CASSLDFADTQYF. The CDR3 bases are TGTGCCAGCAGCTTAGATTTCGCAGATACGCAGTATTTT. The V gene is TRBV7-2, the J gene TRBJ2-3; D remains unclear. V was pared by 1 base and J by 4 bases, with 6 bases between. Germline assignment: CDR1 SGHTA and CDR2 FQGNSA. The CDR3 is made up of 13 amino acids.

For this clone: Within the sample, other DNA sequences also encode this same CDR3. This chain links TRBV5-1 with TRBJ1-5; D is unresolved. Trimming left V 0 bases short and J 6 bases short, with 1 base between. CDR1 SGHRS and CDR2 YFSETQ come from the germline V gene. The CDR3 contains 11 residues. The chain's CDR3 is CASSLAQPQHF. The CDR3 coding sequence is TGCGCCAGCAGCTTGGCTCAGCCCCAGCATTTT.

This rearrangement joins TRBV7-8 to TRBJ1-3; D ambiguous. Trimming pared 1 base from V and 1 base from J, leaving 5 bases between. The CDR3 has 14 residues. Germline loops: CDR1 SGHVS, CDR2 FQNEAQ. As DNA, the CDR3 is TGTGCCAGCAGCTTAGAGAGGTCTGGAAACACCATATATTTT. It codes for CASSLERSGNTIYF.

In this sample, this clone turned up once. This chain links TRBV7-9 with TRBJ2-7, with TRBD2 identical over 8 bases. This CDR3 comprises 17 residues. V lost 1 base and J lost 2; bases outside the gene matches: 10. Germline-derived CDR1 and CDR2 are SEHNR and FQNEAQ (reference sequence). Here the CDR3 DNA reads TGTGCCAGCAGCTTAGAGGGTCAGCGGGAGACAACCTACGAGCAGTACTTC. Its translation: CASSLEGQRETTYEQYF.

The gene calls are TRBV28 and TRBJ2-7, with TRBD2 matching 16 bases. Germline V lookup: CDR1 MDHEN, CDR2 SYDVKM. Germline trimming cut 2 bases from V and 11 bases from J; bases unmatched to any gene: 0. The CDR3 extends over 13 amino acids. CDR3 amino acids: CASSLGTSGREYF. In DNA form, the CDR3 reads TGTGCCAGCAGTTTAGGGACTAGCGGGAGGGAGTACTTC.

CDR3 coding DNA: TGTGCCAGCAGCTTGGGGCCCCAGCGGGAGTCGAACACCGGGGAGCTGTTTTTT. Translating it yields CASSLGPQRESNTGELFF. This chain connects TRBV5-4 to TRBJ2-2, with TRBD2 identical over 8 bases. The CDR3 has 18 amino acids. The J segment lost 0 bases and the V segment lost 0 bases, leaving 7 bases of the junction unmatched. The V gene's germline CDR1 is SGHNT and CDR2 YYREEE (reference sequence).

The chain recombines TRBV9 with TRBJ2-3; D ambiguous. The germline V gene has CDR1 SGDLS and CDR2 YYNGEE. The germline V and J ends were trimmed by 4 bases and 0 bases, with 6 bases remaining between them. This CDR3 comprises 13 residues. The CDR3 region is CASSLSSTDTQYF. In DNA form, the CDR3 reads TGTGCCAGCAGCCTTTCTAGCACAGATACGCAGTATTTT. The complete variable domain, with remaining parts taken from reference TRBV9 and TRBJ2-3, reads DSGVTQTPKHLITATGQRVTLRCSPRSGDLSVYWYQQSLDQGLQFLIQYYNGEERAKGNILERFSAQQFPDLHSELNLSSLELGDSALYFCASSLSSTDTQYFGPGTRLTVL.

The V and J genes are TRBV19 and TRBJ1-1; D is unresolved. CDR1 is LNHDA and CDR2 is SQIVND in the germline V gene (reference sequence). This CDR3 contains 12 residues. Trimming removed 5 bases from V and 4 bases from J, with 8 bases in between. CDR3 region: CASSSRATEAFF. CDR3 DNA: TGTGCCAGTAGTTCCCGCGCCACTGAAGCTTTCTTT.

The CDR3 nucleotides read TGTGCCAGCAGCGGACAGTATGGCTACACCTTC. It encodes CASSGQYGYTF. This chain joins TRBV2 and TRBJ1-2, with D maybe TRBD1 (6 bases). Germline lookup yields CDR1 SNHLY and CDR2 FYNNEI. The CDR3 has 11 residues. V lost 6 bases and J lost 5, with 7 bases in between.

This clone has only a few counts. V usage is TRBV2 and J usage is TRBJ1-2, with a possible D match to TRBD1 (5 bases). The germline V gene encodes CDR1 SNHLY and CDR2 FYNNEI. Deletions cut 8 bases from V and 7 bases from J, with 11 bases between. The CDR3 consists of 11 residues. CDR3 in amino acids: CASGGGFGYTF. For the CDR3, the DNA is TGTGCCAGCGGGGGAGGGTTTGGCTACACCTTC. The full variable domain, completed using reference TRBV2 and TRBJ1-2, is EPEVTQTPSHQVTQMGQEVILRCVPISNHLYFYWYRQILGQKVEFLVSFYNNEISEKSEIFDDQFSVERPDGSNFTLKIRSTKLEDSAMYFCASGGGFGYTFGSGTRLTVV.